Each of the 27 T cell receptor beta chains below was sequenced from the same sample in a study of blood T cell repertoires in COVID-19. The data were produced by immunoSEQ multiplex PCR, yet TCRdb's version contains in-frame clones alone and is incomplete. The repertoire includes 270,000 or so clones, around 93% of them detected once, and roughly 2.9% sits in the top ten. Sequencing was carried out using PBMCs or T cells enriched from blood (not recorded which). The receptors shown here come from a man aged 40-50 years who had been exposed to COVID-19.

The chain recombines TRBV5-1 with TRBJ1-1; 9 bases line up with TRBD1. Germline V gene lookup returns CDR1 SGHRS and CDR2 YFSETQ. The CDR3 loop spans 14 amino acids. The junction had 5 bases not matched to a gene; V was cut back by 4 bases and J by 4 bases. CDR3 protein: CASSLGTGPTEAFF. The CDR3 DNA follows: TGCGCCAGCAGCCTGGGGACAGGGCCCACTGAAGCTTTCTTT.

This clone was observed a single time. This sequence joins TRBV19 and TRBJ1-2; 7 bases line up with TRBD1. The germline CDR1 and CDR2 sequences are LNHDA and SQIVND (reference sequence). The CDR3 length is 14 residues. The V and J ends lost 6 bases and 1 base, in that order; junction bases with no gene match: 5. CDR3 sequence (DNA): TGTGCCAGTAGCCCGGGACAGATTAACTATGGCTACACCTTC. Translating gives CASSPGQINYGYTF.

The CDR3 nucleotides read TGCGCCACCGGACAGGGCCCTAACCGGGAAGCTTTCTTT. Encoded protein: CATGQGPNREAFF. The rearrangement links TRBV5-1 to TRBJ1-1; 8 positions agree with TRBD1. CDR1 and CDR2 (germline): SGHRS, YFSETQ. The CDR3 spans 13 residues. With V trimmed by 9 bases and J by 8 bases, 12 bases remained unmatched.

The genes are TRBV4-1 and TRBJ1-1, with 7 bases aligning to TRBD1. Germline lookup yields CDR1 MGHRA and CDR2 YSYEKL. With 1 base clipped from V and 7 bases from J, the junction kept 12 bases outside the gene matches. This CDR3 has 16 residues. The CDR3 DNA follows: TGCGCCAGCAGCCAAGGGCGGGACAGAAGTACCGATGAAGCTTTCTTT. Protein sequence: CASSQGRDRSTDEAFF.

V gene TRBV7-8 combines with J gene TRBJ2-3; TRBD2 matches 10 bases. V lost 6 bases to trimming and J lost 2 bases; unmatched junction nucleotides: 5. CDR3 length: 15 residues. Germline V gene sequence: CDR1 SGHVS, CDR2 FQNEAQ. CDR3 sequence reads: CASRWTSGLTDTQYF. The CDR3 coding sequence is TGTGCCAGCAGGTGGACTAGCGGCCTCACAGATACGCAGTATTTT. Together with reference TRBV7-8 and TRBJ2-3, the CDR3 gives the full variable domain: GAGVSQSPRYKVAKRGQDVALRCDPISGHVSLFWYQQALGQGPEFLTYFQNEAQLDKSGLPSDRFFAERPEGSVSTLKIQRTQQEDSAVYLCASRWTSGLTDTQYFGPGTRLTVL.

The genes are TRBV19 and TRBJ2-2, with 10 bases fitting TRBD2. CDR1 LNHDA and CDR2 SQIVND come from the germline V gene (reference sequence). CDR3 length: 16 amino acids. V was clipped by 6 bases and J by 4 bases; unmatched bases: 8. This CDR3 is CASSLSAGGVTGELFF. The CDR3 region has the DNA TGTGCCAGTAGCCTGTCAGCGGGAGGGGTCACCGGGGAGCTGTTTTTT. The full variable domain, with the rest looked up from reference TRBV19 and TRBJ2-2, is DGGITQSPKYLFRKEGQNVTLSCEQNLNHDAMYWYRQDPGQGLRLIYYSQIVNDFQKGDIAEGYSVSREKKESFPLTVTSAQKNPTAFYLCASSLSAGGVTGELFFGEGSRLTVL.

V is TRBV11-3 and J is TRBJ2-3; 9 nucleotides line up with TRBD2. After removal of 5 bases from V and 2 bases from J, the junction contained 8 bases not matched to a gene. Germline V lookup: CDR1 SGHNT, CDR2 YENEEA. The CDR3 loop spans 16 amino acids. CDR3 DNA: TGTGCCAGCAGCCCCCGACTAGCGGATTACACAGATACGCAGTATTTT. Translating it yields CASSPRLADYTDTQYF. Complete variable domain (other parts from reference TRBV11-3 and TRBJ2-3): EAGVVQSPRYKIIEKKQPVAFWCNPISGHNTLYWYLQNLGQGPELLIRYENEEAVDDSQLPKDRFSAERLKGVDSTLKIQPAELGDSAVYLCASSPRLADYTDTQYFGPGTRLTVL.

This chain uses TRBV4-1 with TRBJ2-1; 8 nucleotides align to TRBD2. The CDR3 is 16 amino acids. Germline-derived CDR1 and CDR2 are MGHRA and YSYEKL. Losses at the gene ends were 4 bases for V and 3 bases for J; bases not matched to a gene: 8. The CDR3 nucleotides are TGCGCCAGCAGCCGCGAGTCGGGAGGGGGCTACAATGAGCAGTTCTTC. Its protein product is CASSRESGGGYNEQFF.

The rearrangement uses TRBV6-2 or TRBV6-3 and TRBJ1-5, with D perhaps TRBD1 (6 bases). Trimming stripped 0 bases from V and 4 bases from J, with 13 bases between. Germline V gene lookup returns CDR1 MNHEY and CDR2 SVGEGT. The CDR3 sequence is 16 residues long. This chain's CDR3 is CASSYSGRGRNQPQHF. The DNA for the CDR3 is TGTGCCAGCAGTTACTCCGGCAGGGGAAGGAATCAGCCCCAGCATTTT.

The chain uses TRBV5-1 and TRBJ2-1, with 8 bases that match TRBD2. Germline V gene sequence: CDR1 SGHRS, CDR2 YFSETQ. This CDR3 comprises 15 residues. The ends lost 3 bases at V and 1 base at J; junction bases unmatched: 3. The CDR3 DNA is TGCGCCAGCAGCTGGATAGCGGGATCCTACAATGAGCAGTTCTTC. Translation gives CASSWIAGSYNEQFF.

This clone was found once. The chain recombines TRBV5-1 with TRBJ1-6; 9 bases map to TRBD1. After removal of 4 bases from V and 9 bases from J, the junction contained 5 bases not matched to a gene. Per germline, CDR1 SGHRS and CDR2 YFSETQ. The CDR3 length is 14 residues. The chain's CDR3 is CASSAGQGSSPLHF. The CDR3 DNA reads as TGCGCCAGCAGCGCGGGACAGGGAAGTTCACCCCTCCACTTT.

The chain carries TRBV3-1 (or the pseudogene TRBV3-2) and TRBJ2-7, with TRBD2 matching 7 bases. With V trimmed by 4 bases and J by 4 bases, 7 bases remained unmatched. CDR3 size: 14 residues. The V gene's germline CDR1 is LGHDT and CDR2 YNNKEL (reference sequence). The chain's CDR3 is CASSPQGRGYEQYF. The DNA for the CDR3 is TGTGCCAGCAGCCCCCAAGGGCGGGGGTACGAGCAGTACTTC.

The gene calls are TRBV11-2 and TRBJ2-5; TRBD2 matches 7 bases. Germline V lookup: CDR1 SGHAT, CDR2 FQNNGV. The CDR3 length is 16 residues. After removal of 2 bases from V and 2 bases from J, the junction contained 8 bases not matched to a gene. The CDR3 DNA sequence: TGTGCCAGCAGCTTAATTGCTAGCGGACTTCAAGAGACCCAGTACTTC. Residues: CASSLIASGLQETQYF.

The rearrangement links TRBV2 to TRBJ1-1; unclear D gene. This CDR3 is 12 amino acids long. Germline loops: CDR1 SNHLY, CDR2 FYNNEI. V was shortened by 3 bases and J by 2 bases, with 4 bases between the two germline ends. The CDR3 loop is CASSDLNTEAFF. CDR3 DNA: TGTGCCAGCAGTGACCTAAACACTGAAGCTTTCTTT.

The V gene is TRBV18, the J gene TRBJ1-5; weak D call: TRBD1 (6 bases). CDR3 size: 14 residues. Trimming took off 2 bases at V and 4 bases at J, with 9 bases between the two ends. Germline V gene lookup returns CDR1 KGHSH and CDR2 LQKENI. CDR3 sequence: CASSPTQGNQPQHF. The CDR3 nucleotides are TGTGCCAGCTCACCAACCCAGGGGAATCAGCCCCAGCATTTT. Supplemented by reference TRBV18 and TRBJ1-5, the full variable domain reads NAGVMQNPRHLVRRRGQEARLRCSPMKGHSHVYWYRQLPEEGLKFMVYLQKENIIDESGMPKERFSAEFPKEGPSILRIQQVVRGDSAAYFCASSPTQGNQPQHFGDGTRLSIL.

The rearrangement joins TRBV29-1 to TRBJ1-1, with 7 bases fitting TRBD1. Germline CDR1 and CDR2: SQVTM and ANQGSEA. V was pared by 4 bases and J by 0 bases, with 8 bases of the junction left unmatched. The CDR3 extends over 15 amino acids. The CDR3 protein is CSVGGYGTVNTEAFF. The CDR3 nucleotides read TGCAGCGTTGGGGGATACGGGACAGTGAACACTGAAGCTTTCTTT.

This chain uses TRBV7-6 with TRBJ2-3; D gene unclear. The V gene's germline CDR1 is SGHVS and CDR2 FNYEAQ. V lost 5 bases, J lost 2 bases, and 2 bases lay in between. CDR3 length equals 11 residues. Written as DNA, the CDR3 is TGTGCCAGCAGCCACACAGATACGCAGTATTTT. Translating gives CASSHTDTQYF.

The rearrangement joins TRBV28 to TRBJ2-7, with a tentative D call TRBD2 (5 bases). Trimming shortened V by 5 bases and J by 5 bases, and 16 bases separated the two germline ends. Germline V gene data show CDR1 as MDHEN and CDR2 as SYDVKM. The CDR3 runs to 14 residues. The DNA of the CDR3 is TGTGCCAGCAGTCCAAATACTCTCGGGGACGAGCAGTACTTC. Its translation: CASSPNTLGDEQYF.

The chain is built from TRBV21-1 and TRBJ2-7; whether TRBD1, the table's D call, matches the DNA was not checked. TRBV21-1 is a documented pseudogene. The CDR3 sequence is 16 residues long. CDR3 bases: TGTGCCAGCAGCAAAGACGGGGGACAGGGACCCTACGAGCAGTACTTC. Amino acids: CASSKDGGQGPYEQYF.

In DNA form, the CDR3 reads TGTGCCAGCAGCGTAGGGGGGGCAACTAATGAAAAACTGTTTTTT. It encodes CASSVGGATNEKLFF. The chain carries TRBV9 and TRBJ1-4; D is possibly TRBD1 (5 bases). CDR3 size: 15 residues. Per germline, CDR1 SGDLS and CDR2 YYNGEE. The germline V and J ends were trimmed by 0 bases and 0 bases, with 6 bases remaining between them.

V usage is TRBV19 and J usage is TRBJ2-2, with 12 positions matching TRBD2. The CDR3 runs 19 residues. The germline V gene encodes CDR1 LNHDA and CDR2 SQIVND (reference sequence). V lost 3 bases and J lost 6; bases outside the gene matches: 14. CDR3 amino acids: CASSIRSSGRAEVPGELFF. The CDR3 nucleotides read TGTGCCAGTAGTATTCGGTCTAGCGGGAGGGCCGAGGTTCCCGGGGAGCTGTTTTTT. Variable domain in full (rest from reference TRBV19 and TRBJ2-2): DGGITQSPKYLFRKEGQNVTLSCEQNLNHDAMYWYRQDPGQGLRLIYYSQIVNDFQKGDIAEGYSVSREKKESFPLTVTSAQKNPTAFYLCASSIRSSGRAEVPGELFFGEGSRLTVL.

This chain's CDR3 is CASGRTGTTSNIQYF. CDR3 nucleotide sequence: TGTGCTAGTGGTCGGACAGGAACCACGTCAAACATTCAGTACTTC. This rearrangement joins TRBV12-5 to TRBJ2-4; TRBD1 aligns across 7 bases. This CDR3 is built from 15 residues. After removal of 5 bases from V and 6 bases from J, the junction contained 10 bases not matched to a gene. The germline CDR1 and CDR2 sequences are LGHNT and FRNRAP.

This clone was detected only a few times. The chain is built from TRBV2 and TRBJ1-2; no reliable D call. The V gene lost 2 bases and the J gene lost 7 bases, with 11 bases spanning the gap. Germline CDR1 SNHLY, CDR2 FYNNEI. The length of the CDR3 is 13 residues. CDR3: CASSETGRGGYTF. Here the CDR3 DNA reads TGTGCCAGCAGTGAAACGGGTCGGGGTGGCTACACCTTC.

The chain links TRBV3-1 (or the pseudogene TRBV3-2) to TRBJ2-1, with 14 bases matching TRBD2. With 3 bases clipped from V and 0 bases from J, the junction kept 4 bases outside the gene matches. CDR1 LGHDT and CDR2 YNNKEL come from the germline V gene (reference sequence). The length of the CDR3 is 18 residues. DNA of the CDR3: TGTGCCAGCAGCCACCGACTAGCGGGAGGGTCCTCCTACAATGAGCAGTTCTTC. Its protein is CASSHRLAGGSSYNEQFF.

The rearrangement joins TRBV7-9 to TRBJ1-1; 9 nucleotides agree with TRBD1. V was clipped by 1 base and J by 7 bases; unmatched bases: 4. The CDR3 is 14 residues long. CDR1 is SEHNR and CDR2 is FQNEAQ in the germline V gene (reference sequence). CDR3 region: CASSLGTGGGEAFF. CDR3 DNA: TGTGCCAGCAGCTTAGGTACAGGGGGCGGTGAAGCTTTCTTT. The whole variable domain, remainder taken from reference TRBV7-9 and TRBJ1-1, is DTGVSQNPRHKITKRGQNVTFRCDPISEHNRLYWYRQTLGQGPEFLTYFQNEAQLEKSRLLSDRFSAERPKGSFSTLEIQRTEQGDSAMYLCASSLGTGGGEAFFGQGTRLTVV.

The rearrangement joins TRBV6-2 or TRBV6-3 to TRBJ2-6; TRBD1 aligns across 7 bases. This CDR3 is built from 15 residues. Germline values: CDR1 MNHEY, CDR2 SVGEGT. J lost 1 base, V lost 4 bases, and 1 base had no gene match. Written as DNA, the CDR3 is TGTGCCAGCAGTTCAGGGGGTTCTGGGGCCAACGTCCTGACTTTC. It yields the protein CASSSGGSGANVLTF.

J is TRBJ1-5 and V is TRBV10-3; no definite D call. V was pared by 5 bases and J by 4 bases, with 6 bases between. The CDR3 is 12 residues long. From germline, CDR1 is ENHRY and CDR2 SYGVKD. CDR3: CAISSVNQPQHF. In DNA form, the CDR3 reads TGTGCCATCAGTTCGGTTAATCAGCCCCAGCATTTT.